The clone carrying this T cell receptor (beta chain) has ten or more counts. MiXCR, run by TCRdb on the 5' RACE reads, gives a single entry per CDR3 protein. The profile shows 55,000 or so distinct CDR3 sequences, 20% to 25% of them singletons. The sorted Tregs were CD4+CD25+CD127-/low cells. Sequenced material: tumor-infiltrating Tregs sorted from the breast tumor. The TCR was taken from a female donor with breast cancer.

The CDR3 DNA follows: TGCGCCAGCAGCTCCCGGTCGACCCCCCCCTACGAGCAGTACTTC. Translation: CASSSRSTPPYEQYF. The chain has TRBV5-1 and TRBJ2-7; D is uncertain. With 3 bases removed from V and 2 bases from J, the gap between germline ends came to 15 bases. The V gene's germline CDR1 is SGHRS and CDR2 YFSETQ. The CDR3 is made up of 15 amino acids.